The 18 T cell receptor beta chains below all came from one sample that was sequenced in a study of blood T cells in healthy people across ages. The second PCR ran 7 to 11 cycles with a sample-barcoded 5' primer and J-beta primers. TCRdb independently ran MiXCR on the 5' RACE reads; one entry per CDR3 protein. The table records some 800,000 distinct CDR3 sequences, roughly 25% of them present only once. The sample also formed part of further work on T cells of mothers and their children.

Sequenced: blood. The receptors were gathered from a boy aged 10-17 years in good health.

This sequence joins TRBV28 and TRBJ1-3; unclear D gene. This CDR3 has 14 residues. V dropped 7 bases and J dropped 0 bases, with 10 bases sitting between them. In germline, CDR1 is MDHEN, CDR2 SYDVKM. The CDR3 region is CASTTEVSGNTIYF. CDR3 sequence (DNA): TGTGCCAGCACCACGGAAGTCTCTGGAAACACCATATATTTT.

This clonotype has a handful of counts. The junction departs from the called germline gene at one end, perhaps through a read error. The V and J genes are TRBV14 and TRBJ2-1; the D is unclear. This CDR3 region has 14 residues. CDR1 and CDR2 from the germline V gene are SGHDN and FVKESK. The CDR3 protein is CVSSSIPHYNEQFF. The CDR3 DNA reads as TGTGTCAGCAGCTCGATCCCCCATTACAATGAGCAGTTCTTC.

This clonotype was observed a few times. The chain is built from TRBV6-5 and TRBJ1-4, with TRBD1 matching 11 bases. CDR3 length equals 15 residues. Germline V lookup: CDR1 MNHEY, CDR2 SVGAGI. V dropped 0 bases and J dropped 10; count of bases not matched to a gene: 4. This CDR3 reads CASSYSGTGGGKLFF. The CDR3 region has the DNA TGTGCCAGCAGTTACTCCGGGACAGGGGGGGGAAAACTGTTTTTT.

The V call is TRBV29-1, the J call TRBJ2-7; D gene ambiguous. The DNA end lines up better with TRBJ2-5; the J call may be wrong. Germline assignment: CDR1 SQVTM and CDR2 ANQGSEA. The length of the CDR3 is 12 residues. CDR3 sequence (DNA): TGCAGCGTTGCGGTAAACCAAGAGACCCAGTACTTC. Its protein is CSVAVNQETQYF.

The J gene is TRBJ2-7, the V gene TRBV27; perhaps TRBD1 as D (6 bases). With 4 bases removed from V and 3 bases from J, the gap between germline ends came to 22 bases. Germline V CDR1 and CDR2: MNHEY, SMNVEV (reference sequence). The CDR3 sequence is 17 residues long. DNA of the CDR3: TGTGCCAGCAGTTCATCTCCCCTGGGACACAAAAGCTACGAGCAGTACTTC. It specifies CASSSSPLGHKSYEQYF.

In this sample, this clonotype turned up a few times. The chain employs TRBV20-1 and TRBJ2-1, with 8 bases matching TRBD2. V lost 6 bases to trimming and J lost 2 bases; unmatched junction nucleotides: 6. Germline CDR1 and CDR2: DFQATT and SNEGSKA (reference sequence). The length of the CDR3 is 14 residues. The CDR3 reads CSARSGGTYNEQFF. The CDR3 DNA reads as TGCAGTGCGAGAAGCGGGGGTACCTACAATGAGCAGTTCTTC.

This clonotype was counted a few times. The chain couples TRBV2 to TRBJ2-5, with D perhaps TRBD1 (6 bases). Germline V CDR1 and CDR2: SNHLY, FYNNEI. The CDR3 is made up of 12 amino acids. The V and J ends lost 6 bases and 1 base respectively, with 6 bases between them. CDR3 in DNA: TGTGCCAGCAGGGACAGCCAAGAGACCCAGTACTTC. This sequence encodes CASRDSQETQYF.

This clonotype occurred many times. The chain is built from TRBV28 and TRBJ2-3; D call uncertain. The CDR3 sequence is 14 residues long. CDR1 is MDHEN, CDR2 SYDVKM, per germline. Trimming removed 3 bases from V and 0 bases from J, with 7 bases in between. In DNA, the CDR3 is TGTGCCAGCAGTTTTTCTGGCAGCACAGATACGCAGTATTTT. Its translation is CASSFSGSTDTQYF.

At least ten counts were recorded for this clonotype. The J gene is TRBJ2-5, the V gene TRBV28, with D perhaps matching TRBD2 (6 bases). The germline V and J ends were trimmed by 2 bases and 4 bases, with 11 bases remaining between them. Germline V lookup: CDR1 MDHEN, CDR2 SYDVKM. The CDR3 has 14 residues. The CDR3 nucleotides read TGTGCCAGCAGTTTAGGGCGGGAAGGAGAGACCCAGTACTTC. Protein: CASSLGREGETQYF.

The CDR3 sequence is CASSFHDSYEQYF. CDR3 in DNA: TGTGCCAGCAGCTTCCACGATTCCTACGAGCAGTACTTC. The chain employs TRBV7-2 and TRBJ2-7; unclear D gene. This CDR3 is built from 13 residues. The germline V gene has CDR1 SGHTA and CDR2 FQGNSA. Between the trimmed V and J ends, which lost 3 bases and 1 base, there was a span of 7 bases.

The rearrangement links TRBV29-1 to TRBJ2-5; 8 positions match TRBD2. Trimming took 5 bases from V and 1 from J; bases not matched to a gene: 3. The germline V gene has CDR1 SQVTM and CDR2 ANQGSEA. This CDR3 contains 13 residues. The chain's CDR3 is CSVLRGAQETQYF. DNA for the CDR3: TGCAGCGTTCTGCGGGGGGCCCAAGAGACCCAGTACTTC.

With respect to this clonotype: A much larger clone lies a single base off, so this may be a read error. The rearrangement joins TRBV6-2 or TRBV6-3 to TRBJ2-7; D not resolved. Looked up from germline, CDR1 is MNHEY and CDR2 is SVGEGT. V gave up 2 bases and J gave up 3 bases, with 2 bases separating them. The CDR3 length is 11 residues. The DNA for the CDR3 is TGTGCCAGCAGTTACATCTACGAGCAGTACTTC. Amino acid sequence: CASSYIYEQYF.

The J gene is TRBJ1-5, the V gene TRBV12-3 or TRBV12-4; TRBD1 aligns across 9 bases. This CDR3 comprises 17 residues. With 4 bases clipped from V and 0 bases from J, the junction kept 7 bases outside the gene matches. As DNA, the CDR3 is TGTGCCAGCAGTTGGACCGGGACAGGGAGTAGCAATCAGCCCCAGCATTTT. Encoded protein: CASSWTGTGSSNQPQHF.

This clonotype has only a few counts. One junction end does not reproduce the germline sequence, and a read error may be involved. The J gene is TRBJ2-5, the V gene TRBV7-9; TRBD1 matches at 8 bases. The DNA end lines up better with TRBJ2-1; the J call may be wrong. The CDR3 totals 16 residues. Per germline, CDR1 SEHNR and CDR2 FQNEAQ (reference sequence). The CDR3 protein is CAGSLEGTGAYNEQFF. The CDR3 bases are TGTGCCGGCAGCTTAGAGGGGACAGGAGCCTACAATGAGCAGTTCTTC.

The gene calls are TRBV7-3 and TRBJ2-7; the D call may be TRBD1 or TRBD2 (5 bases each). The DNA end lines up better with TRBJ2-1; the J call may be wrong. CDR1 is SGHTA, CDR2 FQGTGA, per germline. The CDR3 runs to 13 residues. CDR3 sequence reads: CASSSTIQGEQFF. CDR3 nucleotides: TGTGCCAGCAGCTCGACTATCCAGGGTGAGCAGTTCTTC.

This sequence joins TRBV9 and TRBJ2-5, with 7 bases matching TRBD2. Losses at the gene ends were 4 bases for V and 0 bases for J; bases not matched to a gene: 3. CDR3 length: 14 amino acids. Germline lookup yields CDR1 SGDLS and CDR2 YYNGEE. The CDR3, as DNA: TGTGCCAGCAGCCTCACTAGCGACCAAGAGACCCAGTACTTC. Its protein product is CASSLTSDQETQYF.

The V call is TRBV4-1, the J call TRBJ2-5, with a possible D match to TRBD1 (6 bases). This CDR3 region has 17 residues. CDR1 MGHRA and CDR2 YSYEKL come from the germline V gene. Trimming left V 3 bases short and J 5 bases short, with 22 bases between. Here the CDR3 DNA reads TGCGCCAGCAGCCAGTTAACAGCCGGGACAAATGAGGAGACCCAGTACTTC. This translates into CASSQLTAGTNEETQYF.

This chain links TRBV27 with TRBJ2-1; the D gene is possibly TRBD1 (6 bases). The germline gives CDR1 MNHEY, CDR2 SMNVEV (reference sequence). The V end lost 3 bases, the J end lost 2 bases, and 23 bases lay between the germline ends. The CDR3 consists of 19 residues. CDR3 sequence (DNA): TGTGCCAGCAGTTTTATCCGGGACAACAACGGGAACACCTACAATGAGCAGTTCTTC. Protein product: CASSFIRDNNGNTYNEQFF.